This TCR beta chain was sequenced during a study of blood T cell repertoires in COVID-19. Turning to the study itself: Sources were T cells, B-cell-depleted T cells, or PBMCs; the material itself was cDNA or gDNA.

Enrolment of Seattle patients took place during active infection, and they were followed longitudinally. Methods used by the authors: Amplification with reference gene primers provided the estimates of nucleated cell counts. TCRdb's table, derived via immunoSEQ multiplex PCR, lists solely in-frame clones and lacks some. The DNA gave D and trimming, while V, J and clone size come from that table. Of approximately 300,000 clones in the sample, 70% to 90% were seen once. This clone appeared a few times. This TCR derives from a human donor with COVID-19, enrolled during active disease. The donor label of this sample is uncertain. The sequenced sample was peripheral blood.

The DNA for the CDR3 is TGTGCCAGCAGCTTAGTGGCGATGCGGGGGGAATACGAGCAGTACTTC. Its protein product is CASSLVAMRGEYEQYF. This rearrangement joins TRBV11-2 to TRBJ2-7; 8 nucleotides align to TRBD2. The CDR3 consists of 16 residues. From germline, CDR1 is SGHAT and CDR2 FQNNGV. Trimming at V came to 1 base and at J to 4 bases, leaving 9 bases not matched to a gene.